This T cell receptor (beta chain) stems from a study of blood T cell repertoires in COVID-19. Study overall: T cells, B-cell-depleted T cells, or PBMCs supplied cDNA or gDNA.

In the authors' workflow: Amplifying reference gene primers gave estimates of nucleated cell counts. Only in-frame clones appear in the TCRdb table, and some are missing; sequencing was by immunoSEQ multiplex PCR. V and J calls and clone size follow that table, whereas D and trimming were derived from the DNA. The sample shows 150,000 to 200,000 clones, around 89% of them seen only once. CDR1 is SGHNT and CDR2 is YYREEE in the germline V gene (reference sequence). V lost 7 bases and J 4 bases, leaving 8 bases between the germline ends. This CDR3 comprises 11 residues. V is TRBV5-4 and J is TRBJ1-1; possible D gene TRBD1, 5 bases. Sequenced input: peripheral blood. This TCR came from a woman in her twenties or thirties with acute or convalescent COVID-19. The CDR3 coding sequence is TGTGCCAGCGGGAGGGGCACTGAAGCTTTCTTT. Translation: CASGRGTEAFF.